These 25 T cell receptor beta chains originate from one sample sequenced in a study of T cells after yellow fever vaccination. TCRdb re-called the 5' RACE reads with MiXCR, one entry per CDR3 protein. The sample carries 120,000 or so distinct CDR3 sequences, over 8% recorded once. Source: CD8+ T cells sorted from PBMCs, taken on the day of the yellow fever booster vaccination. These TCRs come from a man between 18 and 35 years old who received the YFV17D yellow fever vaccine.

The rearrangement joins TRBV20-1 to TRBJ1-4; 7 positions agree with TRBD1. The CDR3 has 16 residues. The J segment lost 0 bases and the V segment lost 1 base, leaving 5 bases of the junction unmatched. Per the germline V gene, CDR1 is DFQATT and CDR2 is SNEGSKA (reference sequence). CDR3 sequence reads: CSARVGTAATNEKLFF. The CDR3 DNA reads as TGCAGTGCTAGAGTCGGGACAGCTGCAACTAATGAAAAACTGTTTTTT.

V is TRBV4-1 and J is TRBJ1-6; D is possibly TRBD1 (5 bases). This CDR3 has 18 amino acids. Germline V gives CDR1 MGHRA, CDR2 YSYEKL. V lost 1 base and J 0 bases, leaving 13 bases between the germline ends. Written as DNA, the CDR3 is TGCGCCAGCAGCCAAGCTGGGGCCAAAAGCTCCTATAATTCACCCCTCCACTTT. This sequence encodes CASSQAGAKSSYNSPLHF.

The chain is built from TRBV5-1 and TRBJ1-1; TRBD1 matches 12 bases. Trimming took 0 bases from V and 4 from J; bases not matched to a gene: 13. Per germline, CDR1 SGHRS and CDR2 YFSETQ. The CDR3 runs 19 residues. This chain's CDR3 is CASSLAKYGTGGRGTEAFF. Here the CDR3 DNA reads TGCGCCAGCAGCTTGGCCAAGTACGGGACAGGGGGCAGGGGCACTGAAGCTTTCTTT.

This clonotype was recorded a few times. The chain couples TRBV15 to TRBJ2-7; D is uncertain. Germline assignment: CDR1 LNHNV and CDR2 YYDKDF (reference sequence). This CDR3 is built from 11 residues. V shed 5 bases and J shed 1 base, with 3 bases lying between them. Here the CDR3 DNA reads TGTGCCACCAGCGGATCCTACGAGCAGTACTTC. This encodes CATSGSYEQYF.

J is TRBJ2-7 and V is TRBV29-1; possibly TRBD1 or TRBD2 for D (6 bases each). Between the trimmed V and J ends, which lost 0 bases and 3 bases, there was a span of 15 bases. CDR1 is SQVTM, CDR2 ANQGSEA, per germline. The CDR3 runs to 15 residues. The CDR3, as DNA: TGCAGCGTTGAAGATCCCCGGGGGCCGATCTACGAGCAGTACTTC. Translating it yields CSVEDPRGPIYEQYF.

This clonotype was observed at least ten times. The V gene is TRBV20-1, the J gene TRBJ1-2, with 9 bases aligning to TRBD1. From germline, CDR1 is DFQATT and CDR2 SNEGSKA (reference sequence). Losses at the gene ends were 0 bases for V and 5 bases for J; bases not matched to a gene: 7. The CDR3 spans 15 residues. CDR3 in amino acids: CSARDSGTGNYGYTF. For the CDR3, the DNA is TGCAGTGCTAGAGATTCCGGGACAGGGAATTATGGCTACACCTTC.

This clonotype turned up a few times. The chain combines TRBV4-3 with TRBJ1-2; TRBD1 agrees at 7 bases. The germline V gene has CDR1 LGHNA and CDR2 YSLEER. The CDR3 extends over 14 amino acids. The V segment lost 4 bases and the J segment 2 bases; nucleotides outside the gene matches: 4. In DNA form, the CDR3 reads TGCGCCAGCAGCCCCACGACAGGGAACTATGGCTACACCTTC. Translation gives CASSPTTGNYGYTF.

This sequence joins TRBV7-3 and TRBJ2-3, with TRBD2 identical over 7 bases. J lost 4 bases, V lost 1 base, and 8 bases had no gene match. CDR1 is SGHTA, CDR2 FQGTGA, per germline. The CDR3 loop spans 16 amino acids. The CDR3 sequence: CASSLKAGLEADTQYF. In DNA, the CDR3 is TGTGCCAGCAGCTTAAAAGCGGGGTTGGAGGCAGATACGCAGTATTTT.

This clonotype appeared a few times. The chain employs TRBV7-3 and TRBJ2-3, with 10 bases aligning to TRBD2. Germline V gene lookup returns CDR1 SGHTA and CDR2 FQGTGA. The CDR3 length is 15 residues. V lost 5 bases to trimming and J lost 6 bases; unmatched junction nucleotides: 8. CDR3 nucleotide sequence: TGTGCCAGCAGCAGAGGACTAGCGGCGGGGGATACGCAGTATTTT. Translation: CASSRGLAAGDTQYF. Using reference TRBV7-3 and TRBJ2-3 for the parts outside the CDR3, the full variable domain is GAGVSQTPSNKVTEKGKYVELRCDPISGHTALYWYRQSLGQGPEFLIYFQGTGAADDSGLPNDRFFAVRPEGSVSTLKIQRTERGDSAVYLCASSRGLAAGDTQYFGPGTRLTVL.

Written as DNA, the CDR3 is TGTGCCAGCAGCTACCAAAGCTCTGGGGCCAACGTCCTGACTTTC. Protein: CASSYQSSGANVLTF. The rearrangement uses TRBV11-2 and TRBJ2-6; D uncertain. The V end was cut by 4 bases, the J end by 0 bases, with 7 bases between. CDR3 length: 15 amino acids. Germline CDR1 reads SGHAT; CDR2 reads FQNNGV.

The chain links TRBV6-5 to TRBJ1-5, with D possibly TRBD1 on 6 matching bases. CDR1 is MNHEY, CDR2 SVGAGI, per germline. CDR3 length: 17 residues. V was clipped by 8 bases and J by 6 bases, with 26 bases between them. The CDR3 DNA reads TGTGCCAGCTCCGTATTCCTTCCCGGGAGGGGGGGTCAGCCCCAGCATTTT. Translated, it gives CASSVFLPGRGGQPQHF.

The V call is TRBV14, the J call TRBJ2-1, with TRBD1 identical over 7 bases. The V and J ends lost 4 bases and 9 bases, in that order; junction bases with no gene match: 15. The CDR3 sequence is 16 residues long. Per germline, CDR1 SGHDN and CDR2 FVKESK. The CDR3 nucleotides are TGTGCCAGCAGCCCTCCCGCGACAGGGATTTTTGGTGAGCAGTTCTTC. It translates to CASSPPATGIFGEQFF.

This clonotype showed up many times. This rearrangement joins TRBV12-3 or TRBV12-4 to TRBJ2-2; no clear D gene. This CDR3 is 12 amino acids long. V was shortened by 3 bases and J by 5 bases, with 4 bases between the two germline ends. This CDR3 is CASSFGTGELFF. The CDR3 nucleotides read TGTGCCAGCAGTTTTGGGACCGGGGAGCTGTTTTTT.

This clonotype was counted ten times or more. The gene calls are TRBV18 and TRBJ2-2, with D perhaps given as TRBD1 or TRBD2 (5 bases each). Trimming took 5 bases from V and 1 from J, leaving 11 bases between them. Germline V lookup: CDR1 KGHSH, CDR2 LQKENI. The CDR3 totals 15 residues. CDR3 DNA sequence: TGTGCCAGCTCAGGACCGGGACGGAACACCGGGGAGCTGTTTTTT. Translating gives CASSGPGRNTGELFF.

This clonotype has only a few counts. The rearrangement joins TRBV6-2 or TRBV6-3 to TRBJ2-1, with D maybe TRBD2 (6 bases). Trimming pared 4 bases from V and 2 bases from J, leaving 12 bases between. The CDR3 extends over 15 amino acids. CDR1 is MNHEY and CDR2 is SVGEGT in the germline V gene. This CDR3 is CASSWGAGPYNEQFF. The DNA of the CDR3 is TGTGCCAGCAGTTGGGGTGCGGGGCCCTACAATGAGCAGTTCTTC.

The CDR3 DNA follows: TGTGCCAGCTACGATCCTACAGACGGTGAAAAACTGTTTTTT. Its protein is CASYDPTDGEKLFF. This chain connects TRBV25-1 to TRBJ1-4; D remains unclear. The CDR3 sequence is 14 residues long. Germline CDR1 and CDR2: MGHDK and SYGVNS. Trimming stripped 8 bases from V and 7 bases from J, with 17 bases between.

This clonotype was detected only a few times. The chain couples TRBV4-1 to TRBJ1-2; D unclear. Germline V gene data show CDR1 as MGHRA and CDR2 as YSYEKL. V dropped 0 bases and J dropped 6 bases, with 5 bases sitting between them. CDR3 size: 12 residues. In DNA form, the CDR3 reads TGCGCCAGCAGCCAAGAGACGGATGGCTACACCTTC. This gives the protein CASSQETDGYTF.

The chain has TRBV7-9 and TRBJ2-1, with 7 bases that match TRBD2. From germline, CDR1 is SEHNR and CDR2 FQNEAQ (reference sequence). Trimming at V came to 1 base and at J to 6 bases, leaving 6 bases not matched to a gene. The CDR3 length is 15 residues. CDR3 sequence (DNA): TGTGCCAGCAGCTTAGAGGCTAGCGGACTCAATGAGCAGTTCTTC. It codes for CASSLEASGLNEQFF.

This clonotype was detected only a few times. The chain couples TRBV4-1 to TRBJ1-2; weak D call: TRBD1 (5 bases). CDR3 length: 17 residues. Germline lookup yields CDR1 MGHRA and CDR2 YSYEKL. The V end was cut by 0 bases, the J end by 0 bases, with 14 bases between. The CDR3 here is CASSQDAGLRTNYGYTF. The CDR3 nucleotides read TGCGCCAGCAGCCAAGACGCAGGGCTTCGTACTAACTATGGCTACACCTTC.

This clonotype turned up a few times. The chain recombines TRBV12-3 or TRBV12-4 with TRBJ1-5; possible D gene TRBD1, 5 bases. The V end lost 3 bases, the J end lost 7 bases, and 22 bases lay between the germline ends. The CDR3 spans 17 residues. The CDR3 sequence is CASSFQPGRIIVQPQHF. The CDR3 DNA reads TGTGCCAGCAGTTTCCAACCGGGACGAATCATTGTACAGCCCCAGCATTTT.

The chain couples TRBV10-3 to TRBJ2-7; D is undetermined. Germline V gene data show CDR1 as ENHRY and CDR2 as SYGVKD. CDR3 length: 12 amino acids. V lost 10 bases to trimming and J lost 1 base, with 11 bases between them. The CDR3 DNA is TGTGCCAGCCCTGGGCGTTCCTACGAGCAGTACGTC. Protein product: CASPGRSYEQYV.

This clonotype has a handful of counts. This chain connects TRBV27 to TRBJ2-1; 8 bases agree with TRBD2. This CDR3 comprises 15 residues. With 3 bases clipped from V and 2 bases from J, the junction kept 3 bases outside the gene matches. CDR1 and CDR2 from the germline V gene are MNHEY and SMNVEV (reference sequence). CDR3 sequence: CASSFKAGAYNEQFF. CDR3 DNA sequence: TGTGCCAGCAGTTTTAAAGCGGGGGCCTACAATGAGCAGTTCTTC.

The chain uses TRBV2 and TRBJ1-6; the D gene is possibly TRBD1 (6 bases). This CDR3 spans 17 amino acids. In germline, CDR1 is SNHLY, CDR2 FYNNEI. Trimming left V 8 bases short and J 0 bases short, with 17 bases between. In DNA, the CDR3 is TGTGCCAGCTGGACAGACCTGAGGAGCTCCTATAATTCACCCCTCCACTTT. Protein: CASWTDLRSSYNSPLHF. The full variable domain, with the rest looked up from reference TRBV2 and TRBJ1-6, is EPEVTQTPSHQVTQMGQEVILRCVPISNHLYFYWYRQILGQKVEFLVSFYNNEISEKSEIFDDQFSVERPDGSNFTLKIRSTKLEDSAMYFCASWTDLRSSYNSPLHFGNGTRLTVT.

This clonotype showed up many times. This chain connects TRBV3-1 to TRBJ1-1; no reliable D call. Germline V lookup: CDR1 LGHDT, CDR2 YNNKEL (reference sequence). The CDR3 extends over 11 amino acids. V lost 8 bases and J lost 5, with 9 bases in between. DNA of the CDR3: TGTGCCAGCTCTCAGCGGACTGAAGCTTTCTTT. Translation: CASSQRTEAFF.

The V call is TRBV19, the J call TRBJ2-7; D possibly corresponds to TRBD1 (6 bases). Trimming shortened V by 5 bases and J by 5 bases, and 16 bases separated the two germline ends. CDR1 and CDR2 from the germline V gene are LNHDA and SQIVND (reference sequence). The CDR3 sequence is 14 residues long. CDR3 DNA sequence: TGTGCCAGTAGTTTGACAGGAACCGGCCACGAGCAGTACTTC. It translates to CASSLTGTGHEQYF.